This T cell receptor (beta chain) was obtained from a study of shared clonotypes between healthy human individuals. Study background: Samples came from two female and a few male donors aged 18 to 49.

Assay execution proceeded at the deep level. Libraries were prepared by immunoSEQ multiplex PCR; TCRdb keeps only in-frame clonotypes and omits some of them. The table has about 600,000 clones, more than 95% seen once; the top ten hold about 0.06%. Overall study findings and caveats: Though the depth was large, rarefaction showed that sorted-subset sequencing was incomplete.

On this clone itself: Its antigen is currently unknown.

The germline V gene encodes CDR1 WNHNN and CDR2 SYGVQD (reference sequence). The CDR3 is 17 residues long. Trimming stripped 3 bases from V and 4 bases from J, with 20 bases between. Material: naive CD4+ T cells sorted from blood. Subset here: CD45RA+ positively selected. The chain has TRBV10-1 and TRBJ2-3, with D uncertain. This receptor was identified in a woman aged 25 to 39 in good health. CDR3 region: CASSENFPDWFPDTQYF. The CDR3 DNA reads as TGCGCCAGCAGTGAAAATTTCCCCGACTGGTTCCCAGATACGCAGTATTTT.